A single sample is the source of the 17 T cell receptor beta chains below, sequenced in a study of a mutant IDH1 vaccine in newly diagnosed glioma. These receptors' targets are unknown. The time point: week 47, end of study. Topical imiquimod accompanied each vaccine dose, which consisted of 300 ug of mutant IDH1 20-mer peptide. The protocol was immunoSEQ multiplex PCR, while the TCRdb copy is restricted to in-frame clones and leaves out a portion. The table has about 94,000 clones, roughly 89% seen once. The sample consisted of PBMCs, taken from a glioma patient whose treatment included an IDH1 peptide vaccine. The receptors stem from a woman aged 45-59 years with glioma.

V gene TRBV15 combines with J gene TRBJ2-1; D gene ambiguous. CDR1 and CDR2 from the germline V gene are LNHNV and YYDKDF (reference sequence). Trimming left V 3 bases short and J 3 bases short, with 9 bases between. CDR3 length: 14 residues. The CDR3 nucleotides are TGTGCCACCAGCAGCATGGCCCTCTACAATGAGCAGTTCTTC. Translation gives CATSSMALYNEQFF.

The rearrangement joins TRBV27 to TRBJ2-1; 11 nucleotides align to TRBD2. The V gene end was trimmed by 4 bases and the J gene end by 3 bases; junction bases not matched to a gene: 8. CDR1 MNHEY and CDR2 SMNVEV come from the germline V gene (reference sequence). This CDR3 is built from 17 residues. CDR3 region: CASSSLAGVQGYNEQFF. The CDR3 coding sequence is TGTGCCAGCAGTTCACTAGCGGGAGTACAAGGCTACAATGAGCAGTTCTTC.

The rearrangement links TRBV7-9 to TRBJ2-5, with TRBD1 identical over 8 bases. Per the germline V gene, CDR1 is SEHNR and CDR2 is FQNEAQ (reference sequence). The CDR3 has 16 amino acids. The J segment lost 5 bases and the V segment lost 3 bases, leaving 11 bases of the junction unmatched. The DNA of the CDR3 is TGTGCCAGCAGCTTTCCGAGAGGACAGGGCTCGGAGACCCAGTACTTC. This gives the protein CASSFPRGQGSETQYF.

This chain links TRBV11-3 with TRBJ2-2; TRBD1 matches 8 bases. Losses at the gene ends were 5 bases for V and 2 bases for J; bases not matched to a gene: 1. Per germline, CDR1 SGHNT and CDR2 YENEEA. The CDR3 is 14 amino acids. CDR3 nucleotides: TGTGCCAGCAGCGGACAGGGAAACACCGGGGAGCTGTTTTTT. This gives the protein CASSGQGNTGELFF. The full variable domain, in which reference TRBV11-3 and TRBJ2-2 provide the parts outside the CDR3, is EAGVVQSPRYKIIEKKQPVAFWCNPISGHNTLYWYLQNLGQGPELLIRYENEEAVDDSQLPKDRFSAERLKGVDSTLKIQPAELGDSAVYLCASSGQGNTGELFFGEGSRLTVL.

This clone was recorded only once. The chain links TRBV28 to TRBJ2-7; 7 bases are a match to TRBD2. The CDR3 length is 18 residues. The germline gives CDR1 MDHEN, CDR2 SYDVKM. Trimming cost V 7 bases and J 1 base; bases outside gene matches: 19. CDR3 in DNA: TGTGCCAGCATGGGGGGTAGCTGGGGCGGGAGCGCTTCCTACGAGCAGTACTTC. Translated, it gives CASMGGSWGGSASYEQYF.

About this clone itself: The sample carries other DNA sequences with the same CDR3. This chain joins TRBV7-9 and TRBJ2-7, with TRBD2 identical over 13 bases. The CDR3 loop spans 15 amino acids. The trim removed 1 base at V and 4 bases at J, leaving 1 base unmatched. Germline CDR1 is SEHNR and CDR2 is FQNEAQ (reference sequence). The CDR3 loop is CASSLGTSGSYEQYF. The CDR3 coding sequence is TGTGCCAGCAGCTTAGGGACTAGCGGGAGTTACGAGCAGTACTTC.

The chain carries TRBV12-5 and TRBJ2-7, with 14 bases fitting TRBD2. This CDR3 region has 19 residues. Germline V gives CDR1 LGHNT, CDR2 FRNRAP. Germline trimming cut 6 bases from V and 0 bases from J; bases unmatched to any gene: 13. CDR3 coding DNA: TGTGCTAGTGGAAGGGCCGGGACTAGCGGGAGCTCTGGCTCCTACGAGCAGTACTTC. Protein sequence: CASGRAGTSGSSGSYEQYF.

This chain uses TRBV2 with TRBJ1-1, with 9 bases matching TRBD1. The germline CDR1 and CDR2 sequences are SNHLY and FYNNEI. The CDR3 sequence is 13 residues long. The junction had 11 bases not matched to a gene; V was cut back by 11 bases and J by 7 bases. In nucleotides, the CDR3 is TGTGCCGCCAGCGGACAGGGGCTAAGTGAAGCTTTCTTT. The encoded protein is CAASGQGLSEAFF.

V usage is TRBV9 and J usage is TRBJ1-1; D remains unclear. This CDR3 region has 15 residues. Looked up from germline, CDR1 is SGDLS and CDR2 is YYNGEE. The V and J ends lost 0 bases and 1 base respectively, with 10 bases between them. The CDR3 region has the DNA TGTGCCAGCAGCGTAGAGGGAGCTTCGAACACTGAAGCTTTCTTT. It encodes CASSVEGASNTEAFF.

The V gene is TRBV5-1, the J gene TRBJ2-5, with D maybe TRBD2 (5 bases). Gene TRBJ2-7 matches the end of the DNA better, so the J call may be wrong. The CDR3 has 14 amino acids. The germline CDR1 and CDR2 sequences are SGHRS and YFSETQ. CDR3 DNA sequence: TGCGCCAGCACTGCCGGACTCAGAAAGGACGAGCAGTACTTC. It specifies CASTAGLRKDEQYF.

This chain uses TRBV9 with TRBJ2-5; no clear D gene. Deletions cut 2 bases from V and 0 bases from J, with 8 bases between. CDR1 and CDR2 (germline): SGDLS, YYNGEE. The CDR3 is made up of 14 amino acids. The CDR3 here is CASSVTHYQETQYF. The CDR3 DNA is TGTGCCAGCAGCGTGACTCATTACCAAGAGACCCAGTACTTC.

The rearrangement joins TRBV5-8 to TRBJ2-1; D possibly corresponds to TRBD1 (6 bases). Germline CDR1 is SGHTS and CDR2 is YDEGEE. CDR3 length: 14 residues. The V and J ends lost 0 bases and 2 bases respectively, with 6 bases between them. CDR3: CASSLDRAYNEQFF. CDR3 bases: TGTGCCAGCAGCTTGGACAGGGCCTACAATGAGCAGTTCTTC.

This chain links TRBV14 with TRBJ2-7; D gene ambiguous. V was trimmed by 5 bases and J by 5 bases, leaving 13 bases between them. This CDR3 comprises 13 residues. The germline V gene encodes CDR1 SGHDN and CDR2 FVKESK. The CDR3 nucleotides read TGTGCCAGCAGCAAGAACCCGGGCGACGAGCAGTACTTC. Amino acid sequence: CASSKNPGDEQYF.

Here the CDR3 DNA reads TGTGCCAGCAGCTCATCCGGGACAGGGCAGTCCTACGAGCAGTACTTC. Residues: CASSSSGTGQSYEQYF. The genes are TRBV5-5 and TRBJ2-7, with 9 bases aligning to TRBD1. There are 16 residues in the CDR3. Looked up from germline, CDR1 is SGHKS and CDR2 is YYEKEE (reference sequence). J lost 1 base, V lost 3 bases, and 8 bases had no gene match.

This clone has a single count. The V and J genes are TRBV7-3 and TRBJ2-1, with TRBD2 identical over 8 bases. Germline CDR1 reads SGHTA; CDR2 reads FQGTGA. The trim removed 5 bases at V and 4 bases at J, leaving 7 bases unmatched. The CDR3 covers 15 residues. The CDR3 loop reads CASSPASGRYNEQFF. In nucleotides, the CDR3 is TGTGCCAGCAGCCCCGCGAGCGGGAGATACAATGAGCAGTTCTTC. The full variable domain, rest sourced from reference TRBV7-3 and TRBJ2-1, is GAGVSQTPSNKVTEKGKYVELRCDPISGHTALYWYRQSLGQGPEFLIYFQGTGAADDSGLPNDRFFAVRPEGSVSTLKIQRTERGDSAVYLCASSPASGRYNEQFFGPGTRLTVL.

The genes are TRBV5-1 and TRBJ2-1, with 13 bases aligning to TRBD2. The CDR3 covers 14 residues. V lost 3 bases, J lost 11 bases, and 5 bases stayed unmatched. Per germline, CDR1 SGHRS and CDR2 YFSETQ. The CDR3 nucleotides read TGCGCCAGCAGCTCGGGACTAGCGGGAACTCAGCAGTTCTTC. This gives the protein CASSSGLAGTQQFF.

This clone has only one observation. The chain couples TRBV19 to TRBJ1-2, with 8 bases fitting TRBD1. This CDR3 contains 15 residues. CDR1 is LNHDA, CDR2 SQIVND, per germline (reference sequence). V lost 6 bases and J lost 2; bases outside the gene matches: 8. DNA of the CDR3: TGTGCCAGTAGCGGGACCAGGGGGCGAAACTATGGCTACACCTTC. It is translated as CASSGTRGRNYGYTF.